Sequencing of this TCR beta chain was carried out in a study of OX40 agonist ivuxolimab in advanced cancers. On the study more broadly: Ivuxolimab, an antibody acting as an agonist of OX40 (CD134), was used to treat patients.

Method: immunoSEQ multiplex PCR; TCRdb's copy keeps in-frame clones and lacks some. The repertoire consists of approximately 94,000 clones, with approximately 81% occurring once and the leading ten covering 0.95% to 1.2%. This CDR3 comprises 14 residues. Per germline, CDR1 ENHRY and CDR2 SYGVKD. Trimming removed 3 bases from V and 6 bases from J; junction bases left unmatched: 7. Patients who had autoimmune disease history or got systemic immunosuppression were left out. This sample comprised CD4+ or CD8+ T cells sorted from blood, obtained in a trial of the OX40 agonist ivuxolimab. The TCR comes from an adult with an advanced solid tumor such as melanoma, head and neck, liver or kidney cancer. The chain joins TRBV10-3 to TRBJ2-5, with 7 positions matching TRBD2. CDR3 DNA sequence: TGTGCCATCAGTGACCCCCAGGGAGGGAAGACCCAGTACTTC. Protein product: CAISDPQGGKTQYF.